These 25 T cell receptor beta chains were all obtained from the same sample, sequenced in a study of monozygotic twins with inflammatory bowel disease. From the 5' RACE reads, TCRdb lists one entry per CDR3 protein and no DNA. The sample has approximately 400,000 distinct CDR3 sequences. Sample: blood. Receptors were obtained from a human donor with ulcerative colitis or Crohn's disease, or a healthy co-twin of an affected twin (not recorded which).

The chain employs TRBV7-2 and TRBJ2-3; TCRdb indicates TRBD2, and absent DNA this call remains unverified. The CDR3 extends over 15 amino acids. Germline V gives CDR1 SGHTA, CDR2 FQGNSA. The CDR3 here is CASSLGGSGTDTQYF.

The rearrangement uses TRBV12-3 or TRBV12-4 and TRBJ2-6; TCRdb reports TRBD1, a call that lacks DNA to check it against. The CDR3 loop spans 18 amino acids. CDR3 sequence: CASSFRGRIFSGANVLTF.

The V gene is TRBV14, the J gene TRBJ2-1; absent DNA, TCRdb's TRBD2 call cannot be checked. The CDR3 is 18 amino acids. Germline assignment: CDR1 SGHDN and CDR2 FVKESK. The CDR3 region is CASSQDLASGSLGYEQFF.

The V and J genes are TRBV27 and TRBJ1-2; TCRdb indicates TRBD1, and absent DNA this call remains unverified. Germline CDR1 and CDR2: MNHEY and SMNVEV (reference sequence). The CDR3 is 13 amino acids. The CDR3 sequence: CASSFYQGYGYTF.

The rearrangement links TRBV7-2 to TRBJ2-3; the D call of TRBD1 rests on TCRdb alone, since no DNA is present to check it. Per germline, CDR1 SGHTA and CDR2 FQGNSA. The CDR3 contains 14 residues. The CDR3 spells CASTTPSQGDTQYF.

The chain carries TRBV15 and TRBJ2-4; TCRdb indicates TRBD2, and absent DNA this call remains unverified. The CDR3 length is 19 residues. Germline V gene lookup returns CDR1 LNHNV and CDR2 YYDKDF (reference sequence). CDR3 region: CATSRDSKGGLAGVNIQYF.

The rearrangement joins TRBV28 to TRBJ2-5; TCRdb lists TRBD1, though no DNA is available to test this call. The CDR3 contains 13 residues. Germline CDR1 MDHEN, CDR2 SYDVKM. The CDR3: CASRIGREETQYF.

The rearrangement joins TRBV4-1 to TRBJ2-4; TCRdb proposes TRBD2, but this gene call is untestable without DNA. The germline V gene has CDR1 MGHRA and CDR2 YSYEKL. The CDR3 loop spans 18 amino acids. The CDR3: CASSQLEGLAEVKNIQYF.

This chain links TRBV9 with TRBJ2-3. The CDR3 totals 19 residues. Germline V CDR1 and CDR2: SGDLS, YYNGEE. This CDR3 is CASSTGISGSSTGTDTQYF. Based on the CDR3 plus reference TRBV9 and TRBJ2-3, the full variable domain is DSGVTQTPKHLITATGQRVTLRCSPRSGDLSVYWYQQSLDQGLQFLIQYYNGEERAKGNILERFSAQQFPDLHSELNLSSLELGDSALYFCASSTGISGSSTGTDTQYFGPGTRLTVL.

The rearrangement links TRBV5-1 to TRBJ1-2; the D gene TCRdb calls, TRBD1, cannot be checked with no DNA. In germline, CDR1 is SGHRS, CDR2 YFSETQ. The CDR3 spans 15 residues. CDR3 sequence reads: CASSPPEGRGYGYTF.

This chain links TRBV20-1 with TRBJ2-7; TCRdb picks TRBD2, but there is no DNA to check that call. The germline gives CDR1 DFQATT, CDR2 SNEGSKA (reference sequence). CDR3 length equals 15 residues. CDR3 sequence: CSAGDGTSTLSEQYF.

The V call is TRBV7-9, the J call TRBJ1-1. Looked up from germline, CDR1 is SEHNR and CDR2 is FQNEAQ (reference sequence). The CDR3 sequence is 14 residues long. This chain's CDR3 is CASSHPMADTEAFF.

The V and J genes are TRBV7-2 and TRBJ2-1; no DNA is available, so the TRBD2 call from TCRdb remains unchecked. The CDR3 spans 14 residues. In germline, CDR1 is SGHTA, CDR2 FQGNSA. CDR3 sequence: CASRSGGAYNEQFF.

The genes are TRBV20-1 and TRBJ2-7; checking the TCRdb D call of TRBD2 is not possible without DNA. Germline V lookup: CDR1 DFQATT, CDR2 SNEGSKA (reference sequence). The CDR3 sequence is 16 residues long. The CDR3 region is CSARPTSAHFSYEQYF.

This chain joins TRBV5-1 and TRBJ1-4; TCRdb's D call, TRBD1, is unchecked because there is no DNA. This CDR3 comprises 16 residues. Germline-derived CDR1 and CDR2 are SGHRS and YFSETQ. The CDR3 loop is CASSLAIAGEVEKLFF.

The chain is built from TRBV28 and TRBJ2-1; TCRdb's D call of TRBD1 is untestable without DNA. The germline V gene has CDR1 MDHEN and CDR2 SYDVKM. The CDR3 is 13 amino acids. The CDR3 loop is CASSLPLNNEQFF.

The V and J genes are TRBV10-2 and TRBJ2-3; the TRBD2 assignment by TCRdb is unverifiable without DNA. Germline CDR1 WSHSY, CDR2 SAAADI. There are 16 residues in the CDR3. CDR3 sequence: CASSDKGRVITDTQYF.

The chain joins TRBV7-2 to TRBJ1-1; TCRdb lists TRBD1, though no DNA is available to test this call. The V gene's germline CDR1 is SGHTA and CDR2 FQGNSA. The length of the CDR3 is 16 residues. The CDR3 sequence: CASRPRTGGANTEAFF.

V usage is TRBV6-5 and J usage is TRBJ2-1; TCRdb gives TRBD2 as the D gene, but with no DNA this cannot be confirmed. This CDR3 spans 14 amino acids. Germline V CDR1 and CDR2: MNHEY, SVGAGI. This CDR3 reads CASSWTSGYNEQFF.

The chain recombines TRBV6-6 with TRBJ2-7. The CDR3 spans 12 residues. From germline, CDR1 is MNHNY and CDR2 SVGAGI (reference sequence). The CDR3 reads CASSYSSYEQYF.

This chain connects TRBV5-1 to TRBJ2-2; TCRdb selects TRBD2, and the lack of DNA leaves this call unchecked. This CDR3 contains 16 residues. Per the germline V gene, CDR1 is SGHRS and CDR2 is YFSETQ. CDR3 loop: CASSPLAGPNTGELFF. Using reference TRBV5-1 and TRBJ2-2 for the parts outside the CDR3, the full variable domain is KAGVTQTPRYLIKTRGQQVTLSCSPISGHRSVSWYQQTPGQGLQFLFEYFSETQRNKGNFPGRFSGRQFSNSRSEMNVSTLELGDSALYLCASSPLAGPNTGELFFGEGSRLTVL.

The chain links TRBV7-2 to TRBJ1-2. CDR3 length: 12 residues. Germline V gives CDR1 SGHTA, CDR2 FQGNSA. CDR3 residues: CASSAGNLGYTF.

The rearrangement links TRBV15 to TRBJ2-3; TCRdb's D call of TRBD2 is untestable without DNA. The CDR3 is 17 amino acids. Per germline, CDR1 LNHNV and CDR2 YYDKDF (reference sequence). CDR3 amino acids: CATSRSLGLAGGSTQYF.

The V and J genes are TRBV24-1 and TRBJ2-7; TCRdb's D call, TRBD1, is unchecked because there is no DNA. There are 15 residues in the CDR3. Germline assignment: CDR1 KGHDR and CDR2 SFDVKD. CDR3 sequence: CATSAAGTGAREQYF.

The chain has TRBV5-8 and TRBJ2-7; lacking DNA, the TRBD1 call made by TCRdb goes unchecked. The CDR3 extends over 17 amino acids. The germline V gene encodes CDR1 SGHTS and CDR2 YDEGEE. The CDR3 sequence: CASSLARFGAMKHEQYF.